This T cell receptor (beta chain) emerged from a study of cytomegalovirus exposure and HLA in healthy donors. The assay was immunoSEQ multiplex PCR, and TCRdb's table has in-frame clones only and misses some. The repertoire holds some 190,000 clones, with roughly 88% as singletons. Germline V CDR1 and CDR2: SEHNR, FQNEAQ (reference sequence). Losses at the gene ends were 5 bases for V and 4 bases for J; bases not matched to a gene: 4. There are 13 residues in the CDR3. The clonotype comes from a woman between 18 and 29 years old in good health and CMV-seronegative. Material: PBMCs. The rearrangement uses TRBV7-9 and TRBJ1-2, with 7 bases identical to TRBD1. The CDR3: CASSLGTVYGYTF. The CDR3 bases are TGTGCCAGCAGCCTCGGGACAGTCTATGGCTACACCTTC.